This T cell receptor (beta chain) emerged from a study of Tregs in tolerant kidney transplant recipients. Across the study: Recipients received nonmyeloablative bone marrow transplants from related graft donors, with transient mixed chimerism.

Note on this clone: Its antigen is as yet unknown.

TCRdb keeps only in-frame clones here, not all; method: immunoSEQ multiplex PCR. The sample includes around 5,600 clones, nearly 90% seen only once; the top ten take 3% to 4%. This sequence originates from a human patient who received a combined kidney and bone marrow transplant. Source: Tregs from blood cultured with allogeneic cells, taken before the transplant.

In DNA form, the CDR3 reads TGTGCCAGCAGGGCTCTCACTGAAGCTTTCTTT. Translation gives CASRALTEAFF. This sequence joins TRBV27 and TRBJ1-1, with unresolved D. The CDR3 runs 11 residues. The V and J ends lost 6 bases and 4 bases respectively, with 6 bases between them. Per germline, CDR1 MNHEY and CDR2 SMNVEV (reference sequence).